The T cell receptor (beta chain) described here comes from a study of post-analysis software for immune sequencing data. Study results and caveats: Diversity measured as normalized Chao1 was significantly lower in multiple sclerosis patients than in controls. Higher frequency in patients than in controls was seen for several TRBV segments, with TRBV5-6, TRBV5-1 and TRBV20-1 among them.

To note about this clonotype: Its antigen is as yet unknown.

The authors incorporated unique molecular identifiers into the TCR beta cDNA libraries. Researchers reported 520,000 or so cDNA molecules coming from around 1 to 9.1 million T cells. TCRdb re-called the PCR reads with MiXCR, one entry per CDR3 protein. The table includes 650,000 to 900,000 distinct CDR3 sequences, about half detected once. J lost 2 bases, V lost 6 bases, and 6 bases had no gene match. Germline CDR1 SQVTM, CDR2 ANQGSEA. The CDR3 totals 13 residues. Source material: blood. This TCR derives from a girl aged 10 to 17 with multiple sclerosis. This chain links TRBV29-1 with TRBJ1-2; 7 positions agree with TRBD1. The CDR3, as DNA: TGCAGCGTGACGGGACAGTCAAACTATGGCTACACCTTC. This codes for CSVTGQSNYGYTF.